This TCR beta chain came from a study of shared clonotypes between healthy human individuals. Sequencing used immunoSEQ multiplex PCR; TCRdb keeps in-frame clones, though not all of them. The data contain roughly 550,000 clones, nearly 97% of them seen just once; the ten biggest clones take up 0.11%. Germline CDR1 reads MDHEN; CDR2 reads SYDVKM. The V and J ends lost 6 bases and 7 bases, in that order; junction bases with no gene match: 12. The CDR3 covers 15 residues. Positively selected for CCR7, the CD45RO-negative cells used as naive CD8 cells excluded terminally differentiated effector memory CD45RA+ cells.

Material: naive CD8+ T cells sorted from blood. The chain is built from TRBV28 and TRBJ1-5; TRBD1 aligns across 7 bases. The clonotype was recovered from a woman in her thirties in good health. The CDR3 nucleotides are TGTGCCAGCAGCCCCGTGTTGCGGACAGGACAGCCCCAGCATTTT. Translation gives CASSPVLRTGQPQHF.